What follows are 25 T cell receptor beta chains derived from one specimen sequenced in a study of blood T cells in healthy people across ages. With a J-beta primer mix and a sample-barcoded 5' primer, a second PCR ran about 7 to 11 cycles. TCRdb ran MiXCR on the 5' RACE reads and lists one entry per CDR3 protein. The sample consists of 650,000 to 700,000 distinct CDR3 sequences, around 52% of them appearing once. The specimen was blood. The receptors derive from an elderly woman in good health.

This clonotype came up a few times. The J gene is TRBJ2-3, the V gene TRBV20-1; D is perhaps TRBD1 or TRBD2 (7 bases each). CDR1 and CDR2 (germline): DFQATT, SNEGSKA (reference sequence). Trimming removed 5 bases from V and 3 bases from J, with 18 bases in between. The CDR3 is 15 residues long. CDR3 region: CSAPRGGLTTDTQYF. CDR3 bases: TGCAGTGCTCCCAGGGGGGGCCTTACTACAGATACGCAGTATTTT.

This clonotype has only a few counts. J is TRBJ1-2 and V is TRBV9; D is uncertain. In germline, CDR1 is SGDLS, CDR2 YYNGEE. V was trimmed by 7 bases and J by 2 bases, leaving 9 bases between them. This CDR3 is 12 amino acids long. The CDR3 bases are TGTGCCAGCTCTGGGCGCAACTATGGCTACACCTTC. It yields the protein CASSGRNYGYTF.

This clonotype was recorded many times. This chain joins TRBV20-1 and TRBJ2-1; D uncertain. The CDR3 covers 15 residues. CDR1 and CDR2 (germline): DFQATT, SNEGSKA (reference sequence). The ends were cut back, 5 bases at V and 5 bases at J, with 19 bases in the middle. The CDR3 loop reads CSARTNYRNHNEQFF. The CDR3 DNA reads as TGCAGTGCTCGTACCAACTACCGAAATCACAATGAGCAGTTCTTC.

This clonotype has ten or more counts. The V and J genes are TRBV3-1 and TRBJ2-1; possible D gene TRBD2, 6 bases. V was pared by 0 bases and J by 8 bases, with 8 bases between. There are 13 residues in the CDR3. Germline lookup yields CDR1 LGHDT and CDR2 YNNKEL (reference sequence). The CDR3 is CASSQDWGDEQFF. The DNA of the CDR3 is TGTGCCAGCAGCCAAGATTGGGGGGATGAGCAGTTCTTC.

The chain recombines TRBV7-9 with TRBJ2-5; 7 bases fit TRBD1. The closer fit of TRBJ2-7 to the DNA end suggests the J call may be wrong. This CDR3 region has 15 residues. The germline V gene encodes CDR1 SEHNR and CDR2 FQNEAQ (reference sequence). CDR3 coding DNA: TGTGCCAGCAGCTTAGGGGGTCAGGGGGTCTACGAGCAGTACTTC. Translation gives CASSLGGQGVYEQYF.

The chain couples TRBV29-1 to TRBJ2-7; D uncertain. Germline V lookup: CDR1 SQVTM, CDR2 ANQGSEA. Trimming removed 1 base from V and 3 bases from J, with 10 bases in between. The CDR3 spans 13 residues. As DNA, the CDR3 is TGCAGCGTTGAAGGGGTAGGGCGCTACGAGCAGTACTTC. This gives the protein CSVEGVGRYEQYF.

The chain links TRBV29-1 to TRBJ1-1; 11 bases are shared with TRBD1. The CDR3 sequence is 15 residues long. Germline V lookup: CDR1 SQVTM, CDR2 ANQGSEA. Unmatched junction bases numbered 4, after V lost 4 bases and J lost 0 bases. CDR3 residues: CSVVWTGGLNTEAFF. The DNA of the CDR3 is TGCAGCGTTGTATGGACAGGGGGCCTGAACACTGAAGCTTTCTTT.

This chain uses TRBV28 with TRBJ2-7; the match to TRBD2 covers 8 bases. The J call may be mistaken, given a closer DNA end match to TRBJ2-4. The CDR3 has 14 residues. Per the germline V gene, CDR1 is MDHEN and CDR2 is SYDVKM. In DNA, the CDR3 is TGTGCCAGCAGCTTAGATAGCGGGACGAACATTCAGTACTTC. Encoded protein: CASSLDSGTNIQYF.

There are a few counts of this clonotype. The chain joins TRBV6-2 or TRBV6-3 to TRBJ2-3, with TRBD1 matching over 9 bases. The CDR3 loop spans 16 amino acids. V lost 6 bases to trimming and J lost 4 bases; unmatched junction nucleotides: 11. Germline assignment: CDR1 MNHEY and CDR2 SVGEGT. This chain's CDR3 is CASRRPGQGNPDTQYF. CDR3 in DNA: TGTGCCAGCAGACGTCCGGGACAGGGCAATCCAGATACGCAGTATTTT.

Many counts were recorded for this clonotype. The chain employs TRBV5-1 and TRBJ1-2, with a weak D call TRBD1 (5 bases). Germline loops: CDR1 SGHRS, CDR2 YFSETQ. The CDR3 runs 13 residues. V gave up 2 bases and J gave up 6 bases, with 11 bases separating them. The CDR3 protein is CASSFREDNGYTF. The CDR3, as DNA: TGCGCCAGCAGCTTCAGGGAGGATAATGGCTACACCTTC.

The DNA for the CDR3 is TGTGCCAGCAGTTTGTCAGGGTCCAATGAGCAGTACTTC. This gives the protein CASSLSGSNEQYF. The chain couples TRBV28 to TRBJ2-7; possibly TRBD1 for D (5 bases). The CDR3 totals 13 residues. Between the trimmed V and J ends, which lost 3 bases and 7 bases, there was a span of 13 bases. CDR1 is MDHEN, CDR2 SYDVKM, per germline.

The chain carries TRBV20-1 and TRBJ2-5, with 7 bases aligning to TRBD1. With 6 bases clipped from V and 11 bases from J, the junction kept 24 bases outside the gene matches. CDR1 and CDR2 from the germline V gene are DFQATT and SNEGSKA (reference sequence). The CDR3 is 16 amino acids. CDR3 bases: TGCAGTGCCATTACAACACAGGGGCCAAAGTACAATGAGCAGTACTTC. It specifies CSAITTQGPKYNEQYF.

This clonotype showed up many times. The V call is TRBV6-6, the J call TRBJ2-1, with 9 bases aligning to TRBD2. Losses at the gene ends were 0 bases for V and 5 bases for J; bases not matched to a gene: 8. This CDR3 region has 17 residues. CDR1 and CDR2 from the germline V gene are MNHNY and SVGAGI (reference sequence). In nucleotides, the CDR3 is TGTGCCAGCAGTTACTCGTTCGGCGGGAGGGCCAACAATGAGCAGTTCTTC. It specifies CASSYSFGGRANNEQFF.

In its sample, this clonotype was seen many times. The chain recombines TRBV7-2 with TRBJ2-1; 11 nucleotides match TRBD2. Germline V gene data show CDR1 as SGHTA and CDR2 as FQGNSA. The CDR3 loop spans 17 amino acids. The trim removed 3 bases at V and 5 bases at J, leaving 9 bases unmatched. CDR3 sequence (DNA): TGTGCCAGCAGCTTGAGCCGAGGACTAGCGGGCCACAATGAGCAGTTCTTC. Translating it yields CASSLSRGLAGHNEQFF.

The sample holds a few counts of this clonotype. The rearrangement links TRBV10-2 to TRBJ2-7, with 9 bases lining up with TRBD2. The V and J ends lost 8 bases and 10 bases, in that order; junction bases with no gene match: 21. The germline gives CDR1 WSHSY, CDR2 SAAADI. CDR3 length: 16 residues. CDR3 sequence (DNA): TGCGCCAGCGTGGGGGGAGTAGCGGGGGAATCTGGCGCTCAGTACTTC. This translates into CASVGGVAGESGAQYF.

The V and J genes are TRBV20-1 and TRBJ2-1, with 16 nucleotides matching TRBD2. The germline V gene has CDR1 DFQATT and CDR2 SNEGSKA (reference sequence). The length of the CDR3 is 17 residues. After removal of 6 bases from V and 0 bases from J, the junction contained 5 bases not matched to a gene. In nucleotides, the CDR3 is TGCAGTGCGAAGGGGACTAGCGGGGGGGCCTCCTACAATGAGCAGTTCTTC. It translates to CSAKGTSGGASYNEQFF.

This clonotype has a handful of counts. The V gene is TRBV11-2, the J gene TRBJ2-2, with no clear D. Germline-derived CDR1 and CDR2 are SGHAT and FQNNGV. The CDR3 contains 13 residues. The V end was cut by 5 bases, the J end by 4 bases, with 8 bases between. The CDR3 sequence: CASSRRSTGELFF. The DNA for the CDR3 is TGTGCCAGCAGCAGAAGGAGCACCGGGGAGCTGTTTTTT.

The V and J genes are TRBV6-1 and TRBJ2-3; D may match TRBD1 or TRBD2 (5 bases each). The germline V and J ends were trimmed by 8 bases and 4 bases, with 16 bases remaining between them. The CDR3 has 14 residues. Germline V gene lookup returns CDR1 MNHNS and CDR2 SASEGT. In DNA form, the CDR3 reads TGTGCCAGCGGAAGGGGAAGGGACGCAGATACGCAGTATTTT. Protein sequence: CASGRGRDADTQYF.

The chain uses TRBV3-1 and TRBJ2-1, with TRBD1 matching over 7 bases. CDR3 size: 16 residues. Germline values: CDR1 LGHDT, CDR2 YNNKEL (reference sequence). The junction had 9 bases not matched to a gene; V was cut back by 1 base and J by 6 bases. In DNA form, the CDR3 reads TGTGCCAGCAGCCAAGGAGCAGGGGGATCTTTCAATGAGCAGTTCTTC. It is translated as CASSQGAGGSFNEQFF.

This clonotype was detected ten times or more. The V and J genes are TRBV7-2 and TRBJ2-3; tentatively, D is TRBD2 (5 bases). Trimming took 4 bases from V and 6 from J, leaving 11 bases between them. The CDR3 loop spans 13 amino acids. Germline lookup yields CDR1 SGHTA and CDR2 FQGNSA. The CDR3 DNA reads TGTGCCAGCAGCTCTGGCGGCGGGGATACGCAGTATTTT. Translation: CASSSGGGDTQYF.

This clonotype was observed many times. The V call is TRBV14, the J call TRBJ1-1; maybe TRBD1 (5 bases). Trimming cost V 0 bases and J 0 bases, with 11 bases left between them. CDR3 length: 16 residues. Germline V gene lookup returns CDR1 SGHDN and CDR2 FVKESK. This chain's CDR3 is CASSQDHGAMNTEAFF. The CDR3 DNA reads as TGTGCCAGCAGCCAAGATCACGGGGCCATGAACACTGAAGCTTTCTTT.

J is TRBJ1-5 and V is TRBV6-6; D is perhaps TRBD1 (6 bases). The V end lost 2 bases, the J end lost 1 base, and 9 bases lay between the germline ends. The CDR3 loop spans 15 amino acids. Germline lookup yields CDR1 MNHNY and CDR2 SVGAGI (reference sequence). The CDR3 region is CASSYPGTSNQPQHF. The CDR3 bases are TGTGCCAGCAGTTACCCCGGGACAAGCAATCAGCCCCAGCATTTT.

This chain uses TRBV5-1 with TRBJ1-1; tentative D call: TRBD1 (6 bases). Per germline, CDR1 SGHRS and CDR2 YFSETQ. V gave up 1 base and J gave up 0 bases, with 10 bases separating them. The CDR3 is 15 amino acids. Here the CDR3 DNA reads TGCGCCAGCAGCTTGCAGGGGCTGTTGAACACTGAAGCTTTCTTT. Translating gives CASSLQGLLNTEAFF.

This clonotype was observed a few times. The CDR3 spells CSARGHSIGGNQPQHF. In DNA, the CDR3 is TGCAGTGCTAGAGGCCATTCTATTGGGGGAAATCAGCCCCAGCATTTT. The chain carries TRBV20-1 and TRBJ1-5, with a tentative D call TRBD1 (5 bases). Germline assignment: CDR1 DFQATT and CDR2 SNEGSKA (reference sequence). Trimming took 1 base from V and 4 from J, leaving 17 bases between them. The CDR3 loop spans 16 amino acids.

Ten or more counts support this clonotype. CDR3 protein: CSVDRDRAEQFF. The CDR3 DNA follows: TGCAGCGTTGACAGGGACAGGGCTGAGCAGTTCTTC. This chain joins TRBV29-1 and TRBJ2-1; 9 bases align to TRBD1. Germline assignment: CDR1 SQVTM and CDR2 ANQGSEA. CDR3 length equals 12 residues. J lost 9 bases, V lost 3 bases, and 3 bases had no gene match.